This T cell receptor beta chain was identified during a study of glioma-infiltrating T cells. Study in general: Target coverage was about 4- to 11-fold for approximately 960,000 blood T cells. General study points: Tissue and blood shared very few CDR3 sequences.

The table lists this clonotype with a few counts. Antigen unknown. CDR1 SGHNT and CDR2 YYREEE come from the germline V gene (reference sequence). The CDR3 is 16 residues long. V dropped 0 bases and J dropped 0 bases, with 13 bases sitting between them. TCR alpha and beta CDR3 regions were amplified from RNA using iRepertoire nested multiplex PCR. TCRdb itself ran the multiplex PCR reads through MiXCR, one entry per CDR3 protein. This table has about 380,000 distinct CDR3 sequences, more than 35% appearing once. V gene TRBV5-4 combines with J gene TRBJ2-7; D gene unclear. This TCR was recovered from a human donor with low-grade glioma or glioblastoma, undergoing nonglioma brain surgery, or in good health (not recorded which). Sequencing input: glioma tissue, nonneoplastic brain tissue, or PBMCs (not recorded which). Here the CDR3 reads CASSLEDGFLSYEQYF. As DNA, the CDR3 is TGTGCCAGCAGCTTGGAAGACGGATTCCTCTCCTACGAGCAGTACTTC.